This T cell receptor (beta chain) was captured in a study of multiple sclerosis patients with progressive multifocal leukoencephalopathy. Germline V gene sequence: CDR1 LGHNA, CDR2 YSLEER. Trimming took off 4 bases at V and 4 bases at J, with 19 bases between the two ends. This CDR3 comprises 16 residues. This table comes from immunoSEQ multiplex PCR, and its TCRdb copy is limited to in-frame clones, with some not included. The repertoire holds 25,000 to 30,000 clones, with around 90% as singletons. Time point indicated: before natalizumab initiation. The T0 samples predate the first natalizumab infusion.

Sequenced: PBMCs. The rearrangement joins TRBV4-3 to TRBJ1-2; D gene uncertain. The clonotype originates from a human donor with multiple sclerosis. The CDR3 protein is CASSPRTQYLIYGYTF. CDR3 in DNA: TGCGCCAGCAGCCCCCGGACGCAGTACCTTATCTATGGCTACACCTTC.